This TCR beta chain was sequenced for a study of blood T cell repertoires in COVID-19. Turning to the study itself: Samples taken during acute and convalescent COVID-19 were collected in the United States, Italy and Spain. PBMCs, B-cell-depleted T cells, or T cells provided the cDNA or gDNA that made up the material.

The CDR3 sequence is 15 residues long. Germline values: CDR1 SEHNR, CDR2 FQNEAQ (reference sequence). The V gene lost 0 bases and the J gene lost 2 bases, with 10 bases spanning the gap. On this clone itself: The same CDR3 also results from other DNA sequences found in this sample.

Followed longitudinally, the Seattle patients had been enrolled during active infection. Clones were sequenced by immunoSEQ multiplex PCR, and TCRdb holds only the in-frame ones, with some missing. This sample has some 220,000 clones, with around 86% found just once. The chain joins TRBV7-9 to TRBJ2-5, with D unclear. The specimen sequenced was peripheral blood. This clonotype originated in a woman between 65 and 79 years old with COVID-19, enrolled during active disease. CDR3: CASSLALAPQETQYF. CDR3 sequence (DNA): TGTGCCAGCAGCTTAGCGCTGGCCCCGCAAGAGACCCAGTACTTC.